The rows below give T cell receptor beta chains drawn from one sample of a study of T cells in Graves' hyperthyroidism and ophthalmopathy. TCRdb reprocessed the multiplex PCR reads via MiXCR and lists one record per CDR3 protein. This sample has about 480,000 distinct CDR3 sequences, with approximately 15% found just once. Sequences were obtained from blood. These receptors were collected from a young woman with Graves' hyperthyroidism. Each CDR3 is given with its conserved first and last residue. Each record gives: J gene, V gene, clone size, CDR3 protein. Rows give clone size only sometimes, using once, few, many, or a class for an expanded clone.

TRBJ2-2 | TRBV25-1 | NA | CASMPNGWSNTGELFF
TRBJ2-7 | TRBV5-1 | many | CASSLEAGAGGWQYF
TRBJ2-5 | TRBV12-3/TRBV12-4 | NA | CASTTGLAGGTHETQYF
TRBJ1-5 | TRBV10-3 | NA | CAISAGQINQPQHF
TRBJ2-1 | TRBV12-3/TRBV12-4 | many | CASSLDHLREQFF
TRBJ2-2 | TRBV24-1 | NA | CATSDYIWTGELFF
TRBJ2-1 | TRBV18 | many | CASSPPGQGAKNEQFF
TRBJ1-3 | TRBV27 | many | CASSLVGSLGNTIYF
TRBJ2-1 | TRBV7-3 | medium-sized | CASSLNLYNEQFF
TRBJ2-3 | TRBV19 | NA | CASRPGLASDTQYF
TRBJ2-1 | TRBV18 | many | CASSPSSSLYNEQFF
TRBJ1-2 | TRBV11-2 | many | CASSLDPAINYGYTF
TRBJ2-2 | TRBV5-1 | few | CASSAQRVMTNTGELFF
TRBJ2-3 | TRBV3-1 | many | CASSAGAVDTQYF
TRBJ1-2 | TRBV6-5 | NA | CASSYGQGNGYTF
TRBJ1-5 | TRBV7-8 | few | CASSLGRFEQPQHF
TRBJ1-2 | TRBV6-1 | many | CASSPRRSGSGYGYTF
TRBJ1-1 | TRBV27 | NA | CASSLQGGSEAFF
TRBJ2-2 | TRBV4-2 | NA | CASLPLGGTGELFF
TRBJ1-5 | TRBV28 | NA | CASSDPGSWGLNQPQHF
TRBJ2-7 | TRBV30 | NA | CAWAFFSYEQYF
TRBJ2-3 | TRBV7-9 | many | CASRSTFSGGPGTDTQYF
TRBJ2-7 | TRBV5-1 | many | CASSLVLAGGPYEQYF
TRBJ2-1 | TRBV27 | NA | CASSMRLNGNEQFF
TRBJ2-7 | TRBV15 | many | CATYNRPSFEQYF
TRBJ1-2 | TRBV11-2 | many | CASSGVGAGGGYTF
TRBJ1-1 | TRBV5-1 | NA | CASSNKMNTDAFF
TRBJ1-4 | TRBV20-1 | many | CSAYFGGDNEKLFF